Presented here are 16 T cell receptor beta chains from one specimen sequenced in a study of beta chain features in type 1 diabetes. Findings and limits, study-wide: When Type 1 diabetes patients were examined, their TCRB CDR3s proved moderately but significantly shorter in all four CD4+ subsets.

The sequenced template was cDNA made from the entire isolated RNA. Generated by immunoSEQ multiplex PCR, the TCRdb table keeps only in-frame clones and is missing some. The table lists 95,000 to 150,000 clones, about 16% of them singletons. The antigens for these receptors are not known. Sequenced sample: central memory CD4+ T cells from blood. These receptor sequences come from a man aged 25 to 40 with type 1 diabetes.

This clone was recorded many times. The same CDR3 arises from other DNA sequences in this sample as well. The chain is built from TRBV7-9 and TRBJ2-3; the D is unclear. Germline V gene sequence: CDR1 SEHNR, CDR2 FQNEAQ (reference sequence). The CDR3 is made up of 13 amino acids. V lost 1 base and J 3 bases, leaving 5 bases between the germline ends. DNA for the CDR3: TGTGCCAGCAGCTTAGAGGGAACAGATACGCAGTATTTT. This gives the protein CASSLEGTDTQYF.

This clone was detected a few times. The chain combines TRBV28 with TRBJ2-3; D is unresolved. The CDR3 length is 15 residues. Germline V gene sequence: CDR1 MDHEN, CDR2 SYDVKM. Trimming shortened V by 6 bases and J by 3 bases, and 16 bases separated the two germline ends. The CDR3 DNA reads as TGTGCCAGCAGCCAGAGCGTCCTCGAGACAGATACGCAGTATTTT. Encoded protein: CASSQSVLETDTQYF.

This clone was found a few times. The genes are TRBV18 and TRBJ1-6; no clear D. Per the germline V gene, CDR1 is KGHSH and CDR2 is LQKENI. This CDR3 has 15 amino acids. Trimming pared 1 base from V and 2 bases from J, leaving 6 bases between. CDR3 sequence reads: CASSPQGTYNSPLHF. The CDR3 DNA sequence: TGTGCCAGCTCACCACAGGGAACCTATAATTCACCCCTCCACTTT. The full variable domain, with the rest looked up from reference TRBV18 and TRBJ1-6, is NAGVMQNPRHLVRRRGQEARLRCSPMKGHSHVYWYRQLPEEGLKFMVYLQKENIIDESGMPKERFSAEFPKEGPSILRIQQVVRGDSAAYFCASSPQGTYNSPLHFGNGTRLTVT.

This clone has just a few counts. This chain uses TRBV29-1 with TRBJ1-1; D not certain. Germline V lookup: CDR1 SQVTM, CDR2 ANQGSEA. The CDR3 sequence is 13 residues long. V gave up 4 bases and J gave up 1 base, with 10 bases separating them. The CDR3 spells CSVVRATNTEAFF. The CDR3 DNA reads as TGCAGCGTTGTCCGGGCAACGAACACTGAAGCTTTCTTT. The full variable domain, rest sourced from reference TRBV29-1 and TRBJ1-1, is SAVISQKPSRDICQRGTSLTIQCQVDSQVTMMFWYRQQPGQSLTLIATANQGSEATYESGFVIDKFPISRPNLTFSTLTVSNMSPEDSSIYLCSVVRATNTEAFFGQGTRLTVV.

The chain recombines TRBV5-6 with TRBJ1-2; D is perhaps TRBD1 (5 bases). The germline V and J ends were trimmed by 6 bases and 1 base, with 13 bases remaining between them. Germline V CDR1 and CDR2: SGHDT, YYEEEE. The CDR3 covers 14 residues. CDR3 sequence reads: CASNGGLRNYGYTF. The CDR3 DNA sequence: TGTGCCAGCAACGGGGGACTCCGTAACTATGGCTACACCTTC. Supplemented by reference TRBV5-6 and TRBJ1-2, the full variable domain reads DAGVTQSPTHLIKTRGQQVTLRCSPKSGHDTVSWYQQALGQGPQFIFQYYEEEERQRGNFPDRFSGHQFPNYSSELNVNALLLGDSALYLCASNGGLRNYGYTFGSGTRLTVV.

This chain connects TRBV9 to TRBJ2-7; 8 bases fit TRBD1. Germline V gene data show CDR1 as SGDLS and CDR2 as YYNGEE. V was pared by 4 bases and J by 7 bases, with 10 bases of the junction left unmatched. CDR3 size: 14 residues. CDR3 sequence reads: CASSSGTGRREQYF. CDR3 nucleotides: TGTGCCAGCAGCTCCGGGACAGGCCGGAGGGAGCAGTACTTC.

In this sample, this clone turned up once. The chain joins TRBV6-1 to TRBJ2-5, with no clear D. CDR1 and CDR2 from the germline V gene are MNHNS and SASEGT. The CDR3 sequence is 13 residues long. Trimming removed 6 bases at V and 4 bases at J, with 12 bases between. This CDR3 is CASRDLYRETQYF. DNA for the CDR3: TGTGCCAGCAGAGACCTCTACCGAGAGACCCAGTACTTC.

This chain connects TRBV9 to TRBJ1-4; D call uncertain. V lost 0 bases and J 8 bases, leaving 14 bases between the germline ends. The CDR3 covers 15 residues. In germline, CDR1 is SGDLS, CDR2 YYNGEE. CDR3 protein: CASSVGGSRNEKLFF. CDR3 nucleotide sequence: TGTGCCAGCAGCGTAGGCGGCAGTAGAAACGAAAAACTGTTTTTT.

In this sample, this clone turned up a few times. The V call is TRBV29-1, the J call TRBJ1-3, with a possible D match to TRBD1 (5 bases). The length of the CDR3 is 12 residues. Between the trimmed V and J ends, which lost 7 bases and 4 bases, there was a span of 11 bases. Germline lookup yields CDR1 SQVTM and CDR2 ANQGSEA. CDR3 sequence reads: CSGQGSGNTIYF. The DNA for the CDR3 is TGCAGCGGTCAGGGTTCAGGAAACACCATATATTTT. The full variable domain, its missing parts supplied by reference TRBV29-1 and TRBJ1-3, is SAVISQKPSRDICQRGTSLTIQCQVDSQVTMMFWYRQQPGQSLTLIATANQGSEATYESGFVIDKFPISRPNLTFSTLTVSNMSPEDSSIYLCSGQGSGNTIYFGEGSWLTVV.

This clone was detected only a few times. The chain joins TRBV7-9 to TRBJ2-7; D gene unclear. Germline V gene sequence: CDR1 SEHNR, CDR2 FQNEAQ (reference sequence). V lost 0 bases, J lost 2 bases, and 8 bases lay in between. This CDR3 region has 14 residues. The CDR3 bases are TGTGCCAGCAGCTTAGCCCAGAGCCCCTACGAGCAGTACTTC. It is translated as CASSLAQSPYEQYF.

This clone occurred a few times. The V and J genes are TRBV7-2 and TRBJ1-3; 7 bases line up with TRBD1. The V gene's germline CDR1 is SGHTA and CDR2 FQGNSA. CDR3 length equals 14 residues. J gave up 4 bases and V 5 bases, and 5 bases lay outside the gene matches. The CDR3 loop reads CASSPQGNGNTIYF. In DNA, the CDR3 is TGTGCCAGCAGCCCACAGGGGAACGGAAACACCATATATTTT.

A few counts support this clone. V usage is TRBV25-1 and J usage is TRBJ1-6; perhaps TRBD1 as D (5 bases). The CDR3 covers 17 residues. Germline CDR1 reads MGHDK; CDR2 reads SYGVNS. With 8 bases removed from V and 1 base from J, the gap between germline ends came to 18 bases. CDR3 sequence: CASQSLGEASYNSPLHF. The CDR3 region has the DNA TGTGCCAGCCAATCTTTGGGGGAGGCATCCTATAATTCACCCCTCCACTTT.

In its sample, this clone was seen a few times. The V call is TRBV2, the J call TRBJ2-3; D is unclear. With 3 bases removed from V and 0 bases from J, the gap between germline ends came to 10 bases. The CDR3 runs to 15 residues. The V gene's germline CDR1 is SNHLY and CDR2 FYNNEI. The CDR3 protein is CASSERRRSTDTQYF. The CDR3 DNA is TGTGCCAGCAGTGAGCGCCGAAGAAGCACAGATACGCAGTATTTT.

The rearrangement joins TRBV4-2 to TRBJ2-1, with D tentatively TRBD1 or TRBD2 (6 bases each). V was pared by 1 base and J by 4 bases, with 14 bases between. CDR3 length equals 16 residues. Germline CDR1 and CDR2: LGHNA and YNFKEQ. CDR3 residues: CASSQVYRGPYNEQFF. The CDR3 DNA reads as TGTGCCAGCAGCCAAGTTTATCGGGGGCCGTACAATGAGCAGTTCTTC.

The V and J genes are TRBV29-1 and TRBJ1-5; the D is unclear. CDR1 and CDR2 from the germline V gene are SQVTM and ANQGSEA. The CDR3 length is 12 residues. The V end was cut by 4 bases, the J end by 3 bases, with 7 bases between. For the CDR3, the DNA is TGCAGCGTTGGCTCCGACAATCAGCCCCAGCATTTT. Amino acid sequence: CSVGSDNQPQHF. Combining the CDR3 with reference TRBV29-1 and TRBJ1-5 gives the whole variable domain SAVISQKPSRDICQRGTSLTIQCQVDSQVTMMFWYRQQPGQSLTLIATANQGSEATYESGFVIDKFPISRPNLTFSTLTVSNMSPEDSSIYLCSVGSDNQPQHFGDGTRLSIL.

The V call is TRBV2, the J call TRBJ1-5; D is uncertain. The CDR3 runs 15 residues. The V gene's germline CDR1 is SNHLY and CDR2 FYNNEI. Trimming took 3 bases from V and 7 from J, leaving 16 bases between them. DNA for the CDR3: TGTGCCAGCAGTGATGACGGACTTGGGAGGCAGCCCCAGCATTTT. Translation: CASSDDGLGRQPQHF.